This T cell receptor (beta chain) originates from a study of blood T cell repertoires in COVID-19. Study information: The samples span acute and convalescent COVID-19 from the United States, Italy and Spain. The analysed material was cDNA or gDNA that came from T cells, B-cell-depleted T cells, or PBMCs.

This CDR3 is 12 amino acids long. The germline V and J ends were trimmed by 3 bases and 4 bases, with 4 bases remaining between them. Germline CDR1 LNHNV, CDR2 YYDKDF (reference sequence). In Seattle, patients joined the study during active infection and were tracked longitudinally. Data came from immunoSEQ multiplex PCR; TCRdb stores just in-frame clones and leaves some out. The sample includes tens of thousands of clones, 74% of them seen just once. The chain links TRBV15 to TRBJ1-5; D call uncertain. Specimen: peripheral blood. The sequence derives from a man between 65 and 85 years old with COVID-19, enrolled during active disease. CDR3 coding DNA: TGTGCCACCAGCAGCGGTAATCAGCCCCAGCATTTT. Amino acids: CATSSGNQPQHF.